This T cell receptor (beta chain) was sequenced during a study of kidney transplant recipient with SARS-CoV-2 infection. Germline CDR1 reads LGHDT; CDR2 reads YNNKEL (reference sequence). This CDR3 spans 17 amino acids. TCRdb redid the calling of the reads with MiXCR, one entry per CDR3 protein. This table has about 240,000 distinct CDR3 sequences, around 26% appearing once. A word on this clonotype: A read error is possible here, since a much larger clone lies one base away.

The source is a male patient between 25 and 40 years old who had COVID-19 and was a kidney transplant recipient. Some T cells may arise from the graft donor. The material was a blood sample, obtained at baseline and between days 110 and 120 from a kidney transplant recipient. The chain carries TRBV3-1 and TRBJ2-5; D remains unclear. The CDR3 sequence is CAGSVLIPISFSETQYF. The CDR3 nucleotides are TGTGCCGGCAGCGTTTTGATTCCCATTTCTTTCTCTGAGACCCAGTACTTC.